This is a list of T cell receptor beta chains from one sample in a study of T cell responses to AZD1222 COVID-19 vaccine. The protocol was immunoSEQ multiplex PCR, while the TCRdb copy is restricted to in-frame clones and leaves out a portion. Of 110,000 to 150,000 clones in the sample, around nine tenths were seen once. This sample comprised peripheral blood, obtained on day 0 of AZD1222 vaccination. The receptors stem from an adult in good health. Each CDR3 is given with its conserved first and last residue. A D gene is named only where the DNA matches it firmly. Size values are once, few and many counts, or a class for expanded clones, and some rows have none.

j_call clone_size v_call d_call cdr3_aa cdr3_nt
TRBJ1-5 once TRBV28 TRBD1 CASRTGTGGAQPQHF TGTGCCAGCAGGACCGGGACAGGGGGCGCGCAGCCCCAGCATTTT
TRBJ2-7 - TRBV7-9 TRBD2 CASSLGLAGASHEQYF TGTGCCAGCAGCTTAGGGCTAGCGGGAGCCTCCCACGAGCAGTACTTC
TRBJ1-2 - TRBV6-5 - CASSLQEYNYGYTF TGTGCCAGCAGCTTACAGGAATATAACTATGGCTACACCTTC
TRBJ2-5 - TRBV7-3 - CASSLTPDQETQYF TGTGCCAGCAGCTTAACACCGGACCAAGAGACCCAGTACTTC
TRBJ2-2 - TRBV7-2 TRBD2 CASSPGIAGVGTGELFF TGTGCCAGCAGCCCGGGGATAGCGGGGGTCGGGACCGGGGAGCTGTTTTTT
TRBJ1-5 few TRBV6-1 - CASSVSVSRVNQPQHF TGTGCCAGCAGTGTATCTGTTTCAAGGGTTAATCAGCCCCAGCATTTT
TRBJ1-4 - TRBV28 TRBD1 CASSGGGGEKLFF TGTGCCTCCTCAGGGGGGGGCGGGGAAAAACTGTTTTTT
TRBJ1-1 once TRBV7-3 - CASSLRAGNMNTEAFF TGTGCCAGCAGCTTAAGGGCAGGGAATATGAACACTGAAGCTTTCTTT
TRBJ2-6 - TRBV19 - CASSIGGPGANVLTF TGTGCCAGTAGTATTGGAGGGCCCGGGGCCAACGTCCTGACTTTC
TRBJ2-3 - TRBV12-3/TRBV12-4 - CASSVSSTQYF TGTGCCAGCAGTGTGAGTTCGACGCAGTATTTT
TRBJ2-2 - TRBV5-6 TRBD2 CASSSRRGASTGELFF TGTGCCAGCAGCTCGAGGCGGGGGGCGAGTACCGGGGAGCTGTTTTTT
TRBJ2-5 - TRBV5-1 - CASSSTGTQETQYF TGCGCCAGCAGCTCTACAGGGACTCAAGAGACCCAGTACTTC
TRBJ1-4 - TRBV6-6 - CATRDRNEKLFF TGTGCCACCCGGGACCGGAATGAAAAACTGTTTTTT
TRBJ2-7 - TRBV14 TRBD2 CASSQTSGTYEQYF TGTGCCAGCAGCCAAACTAGCGGGACCTACGAGCAGTACTTC
TRBJ2-7 - TRBV28 - CASSSLPGGGTGEQYF TGTGCCAGCAGTTCCCTACCGGGTGGAGGAACGGGAGAGCAGTACTTC
TRBJ2-3 - TRBV7-9 - CASSLVQNTQYF TGTGCCAGCAGCTTAGTCCAAAATACGCAGTATTTT
TRBJ1-2 - TRBV13 - CASSLGRGNYGYTF TGTGCCAGCAGCTTAGGCAGGGGTAACTATGGCTACACCTTC
TRBJ2-7 - TRBV27 - CASSYRDGTYEQYF TGTGCCAGCAGTTATAGGGACGGAACCTACGAGCAGTACTTC
TRBJ2-5 once TRBV10-2 TRBD2 CASSLAGVVETQYF TGCGCCAGCAGCCTAGCGGGGGTAGTAGAGACCCAGTACTTC
TRBJ1-6 - TRBV18 - CASSLRPDSSYNSPLHF TGTGCCAGCTCACTACGACCCGACAGCTCCTATAATTCACCCCTCCACTTT
TRBJ1-6 - TRBV2 - CARSGRGSPLHF TGTGCCAGAAGCGGTCGAGGGTCACCCCTCCACTTT
TRBJ2-1 once TRBV15 - CATSRGQSYNEQFF TGTGCCACCAGCAGAGGACAGTCCTACAATGAGCAGTTCTTC
TRBJ1-5 - TRBV6-2/TRBV6-3 - CASSYSGHLNQPQHF TGTGCCAGCAGTTACTCGGGCCACCTAAATCAGCCCCAGCATTTT
TRBJ1-1 - TRBV11-3 - CASSLGRTNTEAFF TGTGCCAGCAGCTTGGGGCGGACGAACACTGAAGCTTTCTTT
TRBJ1-2 - TRBV20-1 - CSARQGYGYTF TGCAGTGCTAGGCAGGGCTATGGCTACACCTTC
TRBJ1-5 - TRBV28 - CASSYNSDSNQPQHF TGTGCCAGCAGTTACAACAGCGATAGCAATCAGCCCCAGCATTTT
TRBJ1-1 once TRBV7-8 - CASSLVSEAFF TGTGCCAGCAGCTTAGTATCTGAAGCTTTCTTT
TRBJ2-7 once TRBV2 - CASSDVRAGAGPSYEQYF TGTGCCAGCAGTGACGTGAGGGCCGGAGCGGGTCCGTCCTACGAGCAGTACTTC
TRBJ2-4 - TRBV7-8 - CASSSPGGGAGENIQYF TGTGCCAGCAGCTCCCCGGGAGGGGGCGCGGGAGAAAACATTCAGTACTTC
TRBJ2-1 once TRBV30 - CAWTGGRYNEQFF TGTGCCTGGACTGGGGGGAGGTACAATGAGCAGTTCTTC
TRBJ1-5 - TRBV18 TRBD1 CASSPGQGHQPQHF TGTGCCAGCTCACCGGGACAGGGCCATCAGCCCCAGCATTTT
TRBJ2-5 - TRBV5-1 - CASSLKLQKETQYF TGCGCCAGCAGCTTGAAACTGCAGAAAGAGACCCAGTACTTC
TRBJ1-1 - TRBV28 - CASSLTQGSLGAFF TGTGCCAGCAGTTTAACCCAGGGATCGCTTGGGGCTTTCTTT
TRBJ1-2 - TRBV18 - CASSPPGGLGGYTF TGTGCCAGCTCACCACCGGGCGGGTTAGGTGGCTACACCTTC
TRBJ2-1 - TRBV5-1 TRBD2 CASSSGTSGYNEQFF TGCGCCAGCAGCTCCGGGACTAGCGGCTACAATGAGCAGTTCTTC
TRBJ1-6 - TRBV19 - CASRSGRRYNSPLHF TGTGCCAGTAGGTCCGGCAGGCGTTATAATTCACCCCTCCACTTT
TRBJ1-1 - TRBV12-5 - CASAKTDGGWTEAFF TGTGCTAGTGCCAAAACGGACGGGGGATGGACTGAAGCTTTCTTT
TRBJ1-3 once TRBV7-9 - CASSLDLSRNTIYF TGTGCCAGCAGCTTAGATCTTTCTAGAAACACCATATATTTT
TRBJ1-1 - TRBV28 - CAIEKNTEAFF TGTGCCATCGAAAAGAACACTGAAGCTTTCTTT
TRBJ1-2 - TRBV19 TRBD1 CASSTNNRGKGHGYTF TGTGCCAGTAGTACGAACAACAGGGGGAAGGGTCATGGCTACACCTTC
TRBJ2-7 - TRBV25-1 - CASSFYEQYF TGTGCCAGCAGTTTCTACGAGCAGTACTTC
TRBJ2-1 many TRBV6-4 TRBD2 CASSDSGSGGADEQFF TGTGCCAGCAGTGACTCGGGGAGCGGGGGGGCCGATGAGCAGTTCTTC
TRBJ1-1 - TRBV6-6 - CASRPRTGNTEAFF TGTGCCAGCAGGCCAAGGACGGGGAACACTGAAGCTTTCTTT
TRBJ2-4 once TRBV21-1 - CASSKFDRGDKNIQYF TGTGCCAGCAGCAAGTTTGATAGGGGGGACAAAAACATTCAGTACTTC
TRBJ1-1 - TRBV18 TRBD1 CASSPMTGGLMNTEAFF TGTGCCAGCTCACCTATGACAGGGGGACTGATGAACACTGAAGCTTTCTTT
TRBJ2-1 - TRBV10-3 TRBD2 CAIGKVAGGRNEQFF TGTGCCATCGGGAAGGTAGCGGGAGGGCGCAATGAGCAGTTCTTC
TRBJ2-2 - TRBV5-5 - CASSPTDLGTGELFF TGTGCCAGCAGCCCTACTGACTTGGGGACCGGGGAGCTGTTTTTT
TRBJ1-5 - TRBV12-5 - CASGLTIRDTNQPQHF TGTGCTAGTGGTTTGACCATCCGGGACACCAATCAGCCCCAGCATTTT
TRBJ1-6 - TRBV5-1 - CASSFGQPNSPLHF TGCGCCAGCAGCTTTGGACAGCCCAATTCACCCCTCCACTTT
TRBJ1-6 - TRBV30 - CAWSTTGFPPLHF TGTGCCTGGAGTACTACAGGGTTTCCACCCCTCCACTTT
TRBJ1-2 - TRBV28 - CASSFYRYNYGYTF TGTGCCAGCAGTTTTTACAGATACAACTATGGCTACACCTTC
TRBJ2-7 - TRBV27 - CASSLSPGYEQYF TGTGCCAGCAGTTTAAGTCCCGGCTACGAGCAGTACTTC
TRBJ1-1 - TRBV19 TRBD1 CATKTGRTEAFF TGTGCCACTAAGACAGGGCGTACTGAAGCTTTCTTT
TRBJ2-1 - TRBV5-6 - CASSQDQGIDNEQFF TGTGCCAGCAGCCAAGATCAGGGGATAGACAATGAGCAGTTCTTC
TRBJ1-3 - TRBV5-1 - CASSVGSSGNTIYF TGCGCCAGCAGCGTCGGGTCCTCTGGAAACACCATATATTTT
TRBJ1-1 few TRBV2 - CASSPRPGRTNTEAFF TGTGCCAGCAGCCCCAGGCCCGGACGGACGAACACTGAAGCTTTCTTT
TRBJ1-3 - TRBV5-1 - CASSSPGGPSGNTIYF TGCGCCAGCAGCTCCCCGGGCGGTCCCTCTGGAAACACCATATATTTT
TRBJ1-2 - TRBV29-1 - CSVEGGAGYNSYTF TGCAGCGTTGAAGGGGGGGCAGGTTATAATAGCTACACCTTC
TRBJ2-7 once TRBV7-2 TRBD1 CASSLWITRTGSSYEQYF TGTGCCAGCAGCTTATGGATTACTAGGACAGGGTCCTCCTACGAGCAGTACTTC
TRBJ1-2 - TRBV19 TRBD1 CASRAGQGKFDYGYTF TGTGCCTCTAGGGCGGGACAGGGGAAGTTCGACTATGGCTACACCTTC